The clone carrying this T cell receptor (beta chain) was recorded a few times. Profiling relied on immunoSEQ multiplex PCR, and the TCRdb table lists in-frame clones only, not all of them. The profile shows fewer than 450,000 clones, about 92% of them singletons. These data come from a study of blood T cell repertoires in COVID-19. The recovered donors of Cohort 3 showed two negative PCRs, clearance, or symptom resolution. The CDR3 loop spans 14 amino acids. In germline, CDR1 is SGHRS, CDR2 YFSETQ. Trimming stripped 0 bases from V and 5 bases from J, with 9 bases between. The receptor's source is a man between 18 and 29 years old who had recovered from COVID-19. The V call is TRBV5-1, the J call TRBJ2-1; no clear D gene. Sequences were obtained from PBMCs or T cells enriched from blood (not recorded which). CDR3 DNA: TGCGCCAGCAGCTTGGGTCCAGACAACAATGAGCAGTTCTTC. It codes for CASSLGPDNNEQFF.